The TCR beta chain described here comes from a study of response to subunit inactivated influenza vaccine. Trimming removed 7 bases at V and 4 bases at J, with 13 bases between. The CDR3 covers 13 residues. Per the germline V gene, CDR1 is MNHEY and CDR2 is SVGEGT. MiXCR, run by TCRdb on the RT-PCR reads, gives a single entry per CDR3 protein. The sample has roughly 500,000 distinct CDR3 sequences, approximately 22% seen once. These data also formed part of another study, on T cells expressing NK-cell markers. That work states: 5'RACE template switching with UMIs produced the TCR beta cDNA. Cells sorted as CD3+CD56+NKG2C+, CD3+CD56+NKG2C- and CD3+CD56-NKG2C+ T cells supplied the TCR beta repertoires. Several experiments added an anti-gamma-delta TCR antibody to sort only alpha-beta TCR T cells. About 6 donors had dominant NKG2C+ clonotypes that comprised roughly 1.0-7.0% of their CD8+ T cells. The CD3+CD56-NKG2C+ fraction of a handful of donors was likewise dominated by these clonotypes.

The sequence derives from a man aged 50 or older who received an inactivated influenza vaccine. Sequences were derived from CD4+ T cells sorted from PBMCs, sampled 11 to 12 days after vaccination. The rearrangement uses TRBV6-2 or TRBV6-3 and TRBJ1-2, with D tentatively TRBD1 (6 bases). CDR3 residues: CASTRDRSYGYTF. The CDR3 coding sequence is TGTGCCAGCACCAGAGACAGGAGCTATGGCTACACCTTC.